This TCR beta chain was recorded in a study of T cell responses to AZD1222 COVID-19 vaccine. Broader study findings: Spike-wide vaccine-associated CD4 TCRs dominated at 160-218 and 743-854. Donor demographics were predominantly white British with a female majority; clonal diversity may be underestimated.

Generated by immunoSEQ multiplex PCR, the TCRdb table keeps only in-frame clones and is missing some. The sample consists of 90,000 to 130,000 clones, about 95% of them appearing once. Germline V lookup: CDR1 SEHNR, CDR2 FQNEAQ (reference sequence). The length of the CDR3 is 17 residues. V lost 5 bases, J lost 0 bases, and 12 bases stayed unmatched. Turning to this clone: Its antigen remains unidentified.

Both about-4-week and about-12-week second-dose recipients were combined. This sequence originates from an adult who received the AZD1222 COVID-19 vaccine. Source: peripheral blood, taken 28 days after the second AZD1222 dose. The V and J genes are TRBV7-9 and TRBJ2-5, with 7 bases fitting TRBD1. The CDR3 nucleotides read TGTGCCAGCAGCCCAAGCCCGGGACAGACTGACCAAGAGACCCAGTACTTC. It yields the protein CASSPSPGQTDQETQYF. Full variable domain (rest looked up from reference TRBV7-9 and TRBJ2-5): DTGVSQNPRHKITKRGQNVTFRCDPISEHNRLYWYRQTLGQGPEFLTYFQNEAQLEKSRLLSDRFSAERPKGSFSTLEIQRTEQGDSAMYLCASSPSPGQTDQETQYFGPGTRLLVL.